This passage covers 17 T cell receptor beta chains from one sample sequenced in a study of neoadjuvant anti-PD-1 for oral cavity cancer. Time point: after neoadjuvant nivolumab, at surgical resection. The repertoire was sequenced with immunoSEQ multiplex PCR; TCRdb's copy has only in-frame clones and lacks some. The sample yields about 15,000 clones, about 34% seen once. The sequencing used tumor tissue, collected after nivolumab (anti-PD-1) treatment. These receptors all stem from a person between 40 and 85 years old with oral cavity squamous cell carcinoma.

This clone appeared a few times. CDR3 in amino acids: CASSKDRASGYTF. In DNA form, the CDR3 reads TGCGCCAGCAGTAAGGACAGGGCGTCCGGCTACACCTTC. This chain connects TRBV10-2 to TRBJ1-2; 8 positions agree with TRBD1. Germline loops: CDR1 WSHSY, CDR2 SAAADI. V was clipped by 5 bases and J by 8 bases; unmatched bases: 7. This CDR3 is built from 13 residues.

This clone showed up just a few times. CDR3 sequence reads: CASGQGGSTDTQYF. The CDR3 DNA reads as TGTGCCAGCGGACAGGGGGGTAGCACAGATACGCAGTATTTT. The chain has TRBV9 and TRBJ2-3; 10 bases line up with TRBD1. The CDR3 sequence is 14 residues long. Germline loops: CDR1 SGDLS, CDR2 YYNGEE. Trimming at V came to 7 bases and at J to 0 bases, leaving 2 bases not matched to a gene.

Only a few counts were recorded for this clone. The chain links TRBV18 to TRBJ2-5; TRBD1 is a possible D gene (5 bases). Germline-derived CDR1 and CDR2 are KGHSH and LQKENI. Trimming left V 3 bases short and J 3 bases short, with 14 bases between. CDR3 length: 15 amino acids. The CDR3 is CASSPRTTLEETQYF. CDR3 DNA sequence: TGTGCCAGCTCACCGCGGACAACGTTGGAAGAGACCCAGTACTTC.

This sequence joins TRBV5-6 and TRBJ2-7; D is undetermined. The CDR3 has 12 amino acids. Between the trimmed V and J ends, which lost 0 bases and 10 bases, there was a span of 11 bases. The V gene's germline CDR1 is SGHDT and CDR2 YYEEEE. CDR3 region: CASSLGSGDQYF. The CDR3 nucleotides read TGTGCCAGCAGCTTGGGTTCGGGTGATCAGTACTTC. The full variable domain, in which reference TRBV5-6 and TRBJ2-7 provide the parts outside the CDR3, is DAGVTQSPTHLIKTRGQQVTLRCSPKSGHDTVSWYQQALGQGPQFIFQYYEEEERQRGNFPDRFSGHQFPNYSSELNVNALLLGDSALYLCASSLGSGDQYFGPGTRLTVT.

The chain employs TRBV2 and TRBJ2-5; 8 bases are shared with TRBD2. This CDR3 comprises 14 residues. From germline, CDR1 is SNHLY and CDR2 FYNNEI. Losses at the gene ends were 2 bases for V and 3 bases for J; bases not matched to a gene: 2. The chain's CDR3 is CASSEYGGEETQYF. The DNA for the CDR3 is TGTGCCAGCAGTGAATACGGGGGGGAAGAGACCCAGTACTTC.

The chain carries TRBV7-2 and TRBJ2-5; no clear D gene. V shed 0 bases and J shed 5 bases, with 4 bases lying between them. The CDR3 is 12 residues long. Germline V gene sequence: CDR1 SGHTA, CDR2 FQGNSA. The CDR3 DNA reads TGTGCCAGCAGCTTAGCTTCGGAGACCCAGTACTTC. Translating gives CASSLASETQYF.

This clone has more than one count but fewer than ten. The chain uses TRBV10-1 and TRBJ2-7; D is possibly TRBD1 or TRBD2 (5 bases each). The CDR3 is 15 residues long. Trimming removed 5 bases at V and 2 bases at J, with 16 bases between. Per germline, CDR1 WNHNN and CDR2 SYGVQD (reference sequence). CDR3 sequence: CASSSLGGVAYEQYF. CDR3 sequence (DNA): TGCGCCAGCAGTTCCCTTGGGGGTGTCGCCTACGAGCAGTACTTC.

This clone was observed a few times. V usage is TRBV19 and J usage is TRBJ1-4; 8 nucleotides align to TRBD1. The CDR3 runs to 16 residues. Germline CDR1 and CDR2: LNHDA and SQIVND (reference sequence). The ends lost 5 bases at V and 3 bases at J; junction bases unmatched: 8. The CDR3 DNA reads as TGTGCCAGTAGTGAGGCCAGGGGGCTGGCTAATGAAAAACTGTTTTTT. It yields the protein CASSEARGLANEKLFF.

This clone is labeled as medium-sized. The chain uses TRBV4-3 and TRBJ1-5, with 7 bases fitting TRBD1. The CDR3 loop spans 15 amino acids. Germline assignment: CDR1 LGHNA and CDR2 YSLEER. V gave up 3 bases and J gave up 2 bases; unmatched junction bases: 4. The CDR3 nucleotides read TGCGCCAGCAGCCAGGATGGACAGGGCAATCAGCCCCAGCATTTT. Protein sequence: CASSQDGQGNQPQHF.

The chain recombines TRBV4-3 with TRBJ2-2; possible D gene TRBD2, 5 bases. The CDR3 covers 17 residues. Germline assignment: CDR1 LGHNA and CDR2 YSLEER. V lost 0 bases, J lost 4 bases, and 15 bases lay in between. Here the CDR3 reads CASSQDVSGDGTGELFF. As DNA, the CDR3 is TGCGCCAGCAGCCAAGACGTCAGCGGTGACGGCACCGGGGAGCTGTTTTTT.

By share, this clone counts as medium-sized. Its ends do not fully match the called genes, so a read error is possible. The chain uses TRBV5-6 and TRBJ2-4; TRBD1 might be the D (6 bases). Germline V CDR1 and CDR2: SGHDT, YYEEEE. The CDR3 is 13 residues long. CDR3: CASSLEPGHNFRF. CDR3 coding DNA: TGTGCCAGCAGCTTGGAACCGGGACATAACTTTCGATTC.

The chain couples TRBV2 to TRBJ2-5; no firm D call. Trimming took 5 bases from V and 3 from J, leaving 10 bases between them. The CDR3 covers 13 residues. Germline assignment: CDR1 SNHLY and CDR2 FYNNEI. CDR3 sequence: CASSRAAKETQYF. In nucleotides, the CDR3 is TGTGCCAGCAGTAGGGCAGCTAAAGAGACCCAGTACTTC.

This clone was counted only a few times. The V and J genes are TRBV6-5 and TRBJ2-7, with D tentatively TRBD2 (5 bases). The germline CDR1 and CDR2 sequences are MNHEY and SVGAGI. The CDR3 loop spans 14 amino acids. V was clipped by 4 bases and J by 3 bases, with 13 bases between them. The CDR3 sequence is CASSSLGRGYEQYF. In DNA form, the CDR3 reads TGTGCCAGCAGTTCCTTAGGACGGGGCTACGAGCAGTACTTC.

This clone was counted between two and nine times. The chain links TRBV7-3 to TRBJ2-7; TRBD1 aligns across 7 bases. Germline-derived CDR1 and CDR2 are SGHTA and FQGTGA. The V gene end was trimmed by 1 base and the J gene end by 0 bases; junction bases not matched to a gene: 3. The CDR3 length is 15 residues. The CDR3 bases are TGTGCCAGCAGCTTAATGGGACAGACCTCCTACGAGCAGTACTTC. The encoded protein is CASSLMGQTSYEQYF.

The chain joins TRBV6-5 to TRBJ1-1; 7 nucleotides match TRBD1. The CDR3 has 15 amino acids. The V gene end was trimmed by 7 bases and the J gene end by 1 base; junction bases not matched to a gene: 9. Per the germline V gene, CDR1 is MNHEY and CDR2 is SVGAGI. The CDR3 loop reads CASNPPQGQNTEAFF. DNA of the CDR3: TGTGCCAGCAATCCACCACAGGGGCAGAACACTGAAGCTTTCTTT.

This clone was detected only a few times. The chain recombines TRBV7-2 with TRBJ1-1, with D tentatively TRBD1 (5 bases). V shed 4 bases and J shed 6 bases, with 12 bases lying between them. The CDR3 is 13 residues long. The germline CDR1 and CDR2 sequences are SGHTA and FQGNSA. CDR3 protein: CASSSQQGSEAFF. CDR3 sequence (DNA): TGTGCCAGCAGCTCGCAGCAGGGTTCTGAAGCTTTCTTT.

This clone was picked up a small number of times. This chain joins TRBV2 and TRBJ2-5; D might be TRBD1 or TRBD2, each matching 5 bases. Germline CDR1 is SNHLY and CDR2 is FYNNEI. The CDR3 has 12 amino acids. The V gene lost 8 bases and the J gene lost 7 bases, with 14 bases spanning the gap. Written as DNA, the CDR3 is TGTGCCAGCTCGGGGCGGCTAGTGACCCAGTACTTC. Residues: CASSGRLVTQYF.